Listed below are T cell receptor beta chains from one sample, sequenced in a study of shared clonotypes between healthy human individuals. Only in-frame clones appear in the TCRdb table, and some are missing; sequencing was by immunoSEQ multiplex PCR. This sample carries approximately 2,000,000 clones, 85% to 95% of them seen once, and the ten largest clones take around 0.4%. Sequencing was done on a sample of naive CD4+ T cells from PBMCs. The receptors derive from a man aged 18 to 30 in good health. Some clones in this sample may be carry-over from other donors' samples. Both conserved end residues are part of each CDR3. D genes are given only for firm matches. Size is stated for part of the rows, as once, few or many counts, or as a class when the clone is expanded.

D gene,J gene,clone size,V gene,CDR3 protein,CDR3 DNA
NA,TRBJ1-4,NA,TRBV18,CASSPQNEKLFF,TGTGCCAGCTCACCGCAAAATGAAAAACTGTTTTTT
TRBD1,TRBJ1-2,NA,TRBV7-9,CASSLGGGHGYTF,TGTGCCAGCAGCTTAGGAGGGGGCCATGGCTACACCTTC
NA,TRBJ2-7,NA,TRBV9,CASSVGGGRHYEQYF,TGTGCCAGCAGCGTAGGAGGAGGGAGGCACTACGAGCAGTACTTC
NA,TRBJ1-4,NA,TRBV4-1,CASSQVRGIETNEKLFF,TGCGCCAGCAGCCAAGTTCGGGGGATCGAAACTAATGAAAAACTGTTTTTT
NA,TRBJ1-5,NA,TRBV28,CASTPRGSNQPQHF,TGTGCCAGCACCCCCCGCGGTAGCAATCAGCCCCAGCATTTT
NA,TRBJ2-1,NA,TRBV5-1,CASSSTGGGEQFF,TGCGCCAGCAGCTCCACAGGGGGGGGTGAGCAGTTCTTC
NA,TRBJ2-3,NA,TRBV5-4,CASSVTDTQYF,TGTGCCAGCAGCGTCACAGATACGCAGTATTTT
NA,TRBJ2-3,NA,TRBV5-6,CASSFSGKTSTDTQYF,TGTGCCAGCAGCTTCTCGGGCAAAACTAGCACAGATACGCAGTATTTT
TRBD1,TRBJ1-5,NA,TRBV19,CATGTGRNQPQHF,TGTGCCACCGGGACAGGACGCAATCAGCCCCAGCATTTT
NA,TRBJ2-1,NA,TRBV27,CASRNVWSEQFF,TGTGCCAGCCGCAATGTGTGGTCTGAGCAGTTCTTC
NA,TRBJ1-3,NA,TRBV18,CASSPPRVGSGNTIYF,TGTGCCAGCTCACCCCCCAGGGTCGGCTCTGGAAACACCATATATTTT
NA,TRBJ2-1,NA,TRBV5-4,CASSSSRSSYNEQFF,TGTGCCAGCAGTTCTAGCAGGAGCTCCTACAATGAGCAGTTCTTC
NA,TRBJ1-3,NA,TRBV2,CASSRDASSGNTIYF,TGTGCCAGCAGCCGGGACGCAAGCTCTGGAAACACCATATATTTT
NA,TRBJ2-5,NA,TRBV2,CASMGLQETQYF,TGTGCCAGCATGGGCTTACAAGAGACCCAGTACTTC
NA,TRBJ2-2,few,TRBV5-4,CALKGSQNTGELFF,TGTGCCCTTAAGGGGTCACAGAACACCGGGGAGCTGTTTTTT
NA,TRBJ2-6,NA,TRBV18,CASSPNRFSGANVLTF,TGTGCCAGCTCACCAAATAGGTTCTCTGGGGCCAACGTCCTGACTTTC